A selection of T cell receptor beta chains follows, all from one sample in a study of cytomegalovirus exposure and HLA in healthy donors. TCRdb keeps only in-frame clones here, not all; method: immunoSEQ multiplex PCR. This table holds about 97,000 clones, about 95% found once. The material sequenced was PBMCs. The receptors were sampled from a woman younger than 30 in good health and CMV-seronegative. CDR3s include the opening cysteine and the closing phenylalanine or tryptophan.

j_call: TRBJ2-7; v_call: TRBV4-1; cdr3_aa: CASSQQKGTFAYEQYF
j_call: TRBJ1-1; v_call: TRBV6-7; cdr3_aa: CASSAPGHPLREAFF
j_call: TRBJ2-4; v_call: TRBV6-1; cdr3_aa: CASGGLAVAKNIQYF
j_call: TRBJ2-3; v_call: TRBV11-3; cdr3_aa: CASSLRGDQISTAPGTQYF
j_call: TRBJ2-1; v_call: TRBV29-1; cdr3_aa: CSGGTAVGQFF
j_call: TRBJ2-7; v_call: TRBV30; cdr3_aa: CAWSVTHEQYF
j_call: TRBJ1-1; v_call: TRBV7-9; cdr3_aa: CASSLFGGNTEAFF
j_call: TRBJ2-7; v_call: TRBV9; cdr3_aa: CASSVTSGRSDEQYF
j_call: TRBJ1-1; v_call: TRBV7-2; cdr3_aa: CASSTQSGYTEAFF
j_call: TRBJ1-5; v_call: TRBV7-2; cdr3_aa: CASSPAGQHNQPQHF
j_call: TRBJ2-7; v_call: TRBV10-3; cdr3_aa: CAISELAGTYEQYF
j_call: TRBJ1-5; v_call: TRBV9; cdr3_aa: CASSVGGGRGNNQPQHF
j_call: TRBJ2-2; v_call: TRBV27; cdr3_aa: CASSFRGLNTGELFF
j_call: TRBJ2-5; v_call: TRBV19; cdr3_aa: CASSNSGGGETQYF
j_call: TRBJ2-2; v_call: TRBV10-3; cdr3_aa: CAISDSSGYTGELFF
j_call: TRBJ1-3; v_call: TRBV29-1; cdr3_aa: CSVEGTGTGNTIYF
j_call: TRBJ2-3; v_call: TRBV27; cdr3_aa: CASSLSWEGTQYF
j_call: TRBJ1-4; v_call: TRBV19; cdr3_aa: CASSITRTAVNEKLFF
j_call: TRBJ2-1; v_call: TRBV27; cdr3_aa: CASSLGTSGRNEQFF
j_call: TRBJ1-4; v_call: TRBV7-7; cdr3_aa: CASSPGTGGNEKLFF
j_call: TRBJ2-6; v_call: TRBV19; cdr3_aa: CATGSGANVLTF
j_call: TRBJ2-7; v_call: TRBV7-9; cdr3_aa: CASSLRLAGSYEQYF
j_call: TRBJ2-1; v_call: TRBV27; cdr3_aa: CASSLSGQKFF
j_call: TRBJ1-2; v_call: TRBV6-5; cdr3_aa: CASTTIRADYYGYTF
j_call: TRBJ1-1; v_call: TRBV4-1; cdr3_aa: CASSQDRDRRNTEAFF
j_call: TRBJ2-1; v_call: TRBV19; cdr3_aa: CASSWRGGNEQFF
j_call: TRBJ2-6; v_call: TRBV4-2; cdr3_aa: CASSQELGTGGFGANVLTF
j_call: TRBJ1-1; v_call: TRBV23-1; cdr3_aa: CASSQPVPGQGQAATEAFF
j_call: TRBJ1-4; v_call: TRBV6-1; cdr3_aa: CAEGGATNEKLFF
j_call: TRBJ2-1; v_call: TRBV9; cdr3_aa: CASSVRFSSYNEQFF
j_call: TRBJ2-7; v_call: TRBV2; cdr3_aa: CASSEDQEVDEQYF
j_call: TRBJ2-1; v_call: TRBV6-5; cdr3_aa: CASRPSGSPYNEQFF
j_call: TRBJ1-1; v_call: TRBV11-3; cdr3_aa: CASRPTMNTEAFF
j_call: TRBJ2-7; v_call: TRBV30; cdr3_aa: CAWSVGRGLVEQYF
j_call: TRBJ1-1; v_call: TRBV15; cdr3_aa: CATSRLVRTEAFF
j_call: TRBJ1-1; v_call: TRBV7-8; cdr3_aa: CASSLGGVVRDTEAFF
j_call: TRBJ2-4; v_call: TRBV30; cdr3_aa: CAWSALLVTKNIQYF
j_call: TRBJ2-7; v_call: TRBV25-1; cdr3_aa: CASSENFSYEQYF
j_call: TRBJ2-7; v_call: TRBV6-5; cdr3_aa: CASSYSGTGSYEQYF
j_call: TRBJ1-2; v_call: TRBV29-1; cdr3_aa: CSVDGENYGYTF
j_call: TRBJ2-1; v_call: TRBV2; cdr3_aa: CASSGQGKQFF
j_call: TRBJ2-5; v_call: TRBV19; cdr3_aa: CASSSPGGYQETQYF
j_call: TRBJ1-1; v_call: TRBV15; cdr3_aa: CATSPRREGLSNTEAFF
j_call: TRBJ2-7; v_call: TRBV27; cdr3_aa: CASSRDWNSYEQYF
j_call: TRBJ1-2; v_call: TRBV5-4; cdr3_aa: CASSLAGDVYGYTF
j_call: TRBJ1-2; v_call: TRBV29-1; cdr3_aa: CSVRLFESGEGYGYTF
j_call: TRBJ2-7; v_call: TRBV9; cdr3_aa: CASSVGYRGVYEQYF
j_call: TRBJ1-2; v_call: TRBV28; cdr3_aa: CASSPSGTANYGYTF
j_call: TRBJ2-5; v_call: TRBV18; cdr3_aa: CASSPGVETQYF
j_call: TRBJ2-1; v_call: TRBV7-2; cdr3_aa: CASRPFSTSANEQFF
j_call: TRBJ2-7; v_call: TRBV7-9; cdr3_aa: CASSSPTSRYEQYF
j_call: TRBJ1-1; v_call: TRBV30; cdr3_aa: CAWSGSSGYGLNTEAFF
j_call: TRBJ1-2; v_call: TRBV28; cdr3_aa: CASMTPGQGWDGYTF
j_call: TRBJ1-3; v_call: TRBV4-1; cdr3_aa: CASSYLQGLSGNTIYF
j_call: TRBJ1-2; v_call: TRBV7-8; cdr3_aa: CASSLDTYYGYTF
j_call: TRBJ2-5; v_call: TRBV4-3; cdr3_aa: CASSPKWDRRFQETQYF